The sequence of this T cell receptor beta chain was determined in a study of tumor-infiltrating lymphocytes in primary liver carcinoma. Between roughly 17 and 31 mg of unsorted bulk tissue served as the source from which RNA and DNA were co-extracted. TCR beta cDNA was prepared out of roughly 520 ng total RNA by means of a constant-region primer. Libraries for TCR beta were built through three nested multiplex PCR rounds, which together made up a slightly modified ARM-PCR procedure. The first two PCR rounds used TRBV1-TRBV30 primers with a Cbeta primer, approximately 10 cycles each. Each CDR3 protein is one row after TCRdb ran MiXCR on the multiplex PCR reads. The sample holds 75,000 to 90,000 distinct CDR3 sequences, 65% to 80% seen once. The CDR3 has 14 amino acids. In germline, CDR1 is MGHRA, CDR2 YSYEKL. Trimming took 0 bases from V and 9 from J, leaving 14 bases between them.

This sequence joins TRBV4-1 and TRBJ1-2; no firm D call. This TCR came from a man aged 35 to 55 with primary liver carcinoma and hepatitis B virus infection. The specimen sequenced was liver tumor tissue from sampling region 1. The subset denotes: tumor region T1, superior pole. In DNA, the CDR3 is TGCGCCAGCAGCCAAGAGGGCCCGGCCTTTTGCTACACCTTC. Its translation is CASSQEGPAFCYTF.